A single sample gave rise to the 20 T cell receptor beta chains below, sequenced in a study of response to subunit inactivated influenza vaccine. TCRdb re-analysed the RT-PCR reads in MiXCR, keeping a single row per CDR3 protein. The sample lists 400,000 to 650,000 distinct CDR3 sequences; about 7.2% were seen once. Sequencing used PBMCs from blood, obtained roughly 24 months after vaccination. These receptors all come from a man aged 50-75 years who received an inactivated influenza vaccine.

This clonotype occurred many times. The rearrangement links TRBV5-6 to TRBJ2-5; 9 bases match TRBD2. CDR1 and CDR2 (germline): SGHDT, YYEEEE. Trimming removed 4 bases from V and 7 bases from J; junction bases left unmatched: 8. CDR3 length equals 14 residues. DNA of the CDR3: TGTGCCAGCAGCCTGGGGACTAGCAGCGTGACCCAGTACTTC. Protein product: CASSLGTSSVTQYF. Supplemented by reference TRBV5-6 and TRBJ2-5, the full variable domain reads DAGVTQSPTHLIKTRGQQVTLRCSPKSGHDTVSWYQQALGQGPQFIFQYYEEEERQRGNFPDRFSGHQFPNYSSELNVNALLLGDSALYLCASSLGTSSVTQYFGPGTRLLVL.

This clonotype has ten or more counts. The CDR3 DNA sequence: TGTGCCAGCAGCGAGGGATCTGGGCACACTGAAGCTTTCTTT. It is translated as CASSEGSGHTEAFF. V and J are TRBV28 and TRBJ1-1; D remains unclear. The germline gives CDR1 MDHEN, CDR2 SYDVKM. The CDR3 loop spans 14 amino acids. V was clipped by 6 bases and J by 3 bases, with 14 bases between them.

The table lists this clonotype with a few counts. The V gene is TRBV9, the J gene TRBJ2-5; TRBD2 matches 7 bases. The germline CDR1 and CDR2 sequences are SGDLS and YYNGEE. The CDR3 runs 15 residues. V lost 0 bases, J lost 2 bases, and 4 bases stayed unmatched. The CDR3 nucleotides read TGTGCCAGCAGCGTAGCGGCTAGCGGTCAAGAGACCCAGTACTTC. Amino acids: CASSVAASGQETQYF.

The chain carries TRBV27 and TRBJ2-7, with 7 bases lining up with TRBD1. Trimming removed 5 bases from V and 1 base from J; junction bases left unmatched: 8. The CDR3 runs to 15 residues. Germline V gene data show CDR1 as MNHEY and CDR2 as SMNVEV (reference sequence). CDR3 nucleotide sequence: TGTGCCAGCAGTCTCACCGGGACAGATTCCTACGAGCAGTACTTC. Its protein is CASSLTGTDSYEQYF.

This clonotype has more than one count but fewer than ten. The V call is TRBV27, the J call TRBJ2-1, with 11 bases that match TRBD1. V trimming: 4 bases; J trimming: 4 bases; junction bases outside the gene matches: 6. Germline loops: CDR1 MNHEY, CDR2 SMNVEV (reference sequence). CDR3 size: 16 residues. The CDR3 reads CASSSVGTGGYNEQFF. The CDR3 DNA follows: TGTGCCAGCAGTTCAGTCGGGACAGGGGGATACAATGAGCAGTTCTTC.

This clonotype was observed at least ten times. Here the CDR3 reads CASSLRREWTGELFF. The CDR3 DNA sequence: TGTGCCAGCAGCTTACGGCGGGAGTGGACCGGGGAGCTGTTTTTT. This chain links TRBV7-8 with TRBJ2-2; TRBD2 matches 7 bases. The J segment lost 5 bases and the V segment lost 2 bases, leaving 5 bases of the junction unmatched. CDR1 SGHVS and CDR2 FQNEAQ come from the germline V gene. The CDR3 extends over 15 amino acids.

The chain couples TRBV5-6 to TRBJ2-7; no reliable D call. Germline V gives CDR1 SGHDT, CDR2 YYEEEE. The CDR3 covers 14 residues. With 3 bases removed from V and 2 bases from J, the gap between germline ends came to 12 bases. The CDR3 reads CASSSVERPYEQYF. In nucleotides, the CDR3 is TGTGCCAGCAGCTCGGTAGAGAGGCCCTACGAGCAGTACTTC.

The chain combines TRBV4-3 with TRBJ1-2; D ambiguous. Germline V gene sequence: CDR1 LGHNA, CDR2 YSLEER. The V end lost 6 bases, the J end lost 4 bases, and 18 bases lay between the germline ends. The CDR3 contains 15 residues. For the CDR3, the DNA is TGCGCCAGCAGACCGAGAGCAGAAATTTCCTATGGCTACACCTTC. Its translation: CASRPRAEISYGYTF.

The chain recombines TRBV6-2 or TRBV6-3 with TRBJ1-5; 9 bases align to TRBD1. This CDR3 is built from 14 residues. The V gene end was trimmed by 5 bases and the J gene end by 5 bases; junction bases not matched to a gene: 4. The germline V gene has CDR1 MNHEY and CDR2 SVGEGT. The CDR3 coding sequence is TGTGCCAGCAGTACGGGACAGGGATATCAGCCCCAGCATTTT. Protein product: CASSTGQGYQPQHF.

This clonotype was seen only a few times. The chain employs TRBV2 and TRBJ2-7; no clear D. Trimming shortened V by 5 bases and J by 0 bases, and 17 bases separated the two germline ends. The CDR3 sequence is 16 residues long. Germline CDR1 and CDR2: SNHLY and FYNNEI. CDR3 protein: CASSPEMFRSSYEQYF. The CDR3 DNA follows: TGTGCCAGCAGTCCTGAAATGTTTCGGAGCTCCTACGAGCAGTACTTC.

This clonotype showed up many times. V and J are TRBV20-1 and TRBJ1-1; perhaps TRBD1 as D (6 bases). V gave up 5 bases and J gave up 0 bases, with 10 bases separating them. This CDR3 region has 13 residues. Germline CDR1 and CDR2: DFQATT and SNEGSKA (reference sequence). The CDR3 nucleotides are TGCAGTGCTTTTACAGGGATGAACACTGAAGCTTTCTTT. Protein sequence: CSAFTGMNTEAFF.

The chain is built from TRBV12-3 or TRBV12-4 and TRBJ2-3, with 8 bases fitting TRBD2. V shed 6 bases and J 2 bases; nucleotides not matched to a gene: 10. This CDR3 has 16 amino acids. DNA of the CDR3: TGTGCCAGCAGCACGCTCATGGGACTAGTCACAGATACGCAGTATTTT. Translated, it gives CASSTLMGLVTDTQYF.

This clonotype occurred a few times. V is TRBV20-1 and J is TRBJ1-1; D remains ambiguous. V lost 5 bases and J 11 bases, leaving 18 bases between the germline ends. This CDR3 region has 12 residues. CDR1 DFQATT and CDR2 SNEGSKA come from the germline V gene (reference sequence). DNA of the CDR3: TGCAGTGCTTCTTTAAACAGTATACAGGCTTTCTTT. Amino acid sequence: CSASLNSIQAFF.

There are a few counts of this clonotype. The chain employs TRBV11-2 and TRBJ1-2; no clear D gene. The CDR3 loop spans 15 amino acids. V gave up 1 base and J gave up 6 bases, with 15 bases separating them. Germline assignment: CDR1 SGHAT and CDR2 FQNNGV. CDR3 DNA: TGTGCCAGCAGCTTAGGTCCTGCGGGGTTAGATGGCTACACCTTC. Translation gives CASSLGPAGLDGYTF.

This clonotype came up many times. The gene calls are TRBV5-1 and TRBJ1-5; D gene ambiguous. The CDR3 consists of 15 residues. CDR1 and CDR2 from the germline V gene are SGHRS and YFSETQ. Trimming took 4 bases from V and 0 from J, leaving 11 bases between them. The CDR3 coding sequence is TGCGCCAGCAGCCCGGACGGAGATAGCAATCAGCCCCAGCATTTT. The encoded protein is CASSPDGDSNQPQHF. Full variable domain (rest looked up from reference TRBV5-1 and TRBJ1-5): KAGVTQTPRYLIKTRGQQVTLSCSPISGHRSVSWYQQTPGQGLQFLFEYFSETQRNKGNFPGRFSGRQFSNSRSEMNVSTLELGDSALYLCASSPDGDSNQPQHFGDGTRLSIL.

The table lists this clonotype with many counts. The genes are TRBV6-1 and TRBJ2-3; D is possibly TRBD1 (6 bases). Germline V gives CDR1 MNHNS, CDR2 SASEGT. The CDR3 contains 13 residues. Trimming pared 5 bases from V and 2 bases from J, leaving 8 bases between. The CDR3, as DNA: TGTGCCAGCAGTACAGGGATCACAGATACGCAGTATTTT. It translates to CASSTGITDTQYF.

This clonotype was detected a few times. The chain employs TRBV7-8 and TRBJ2-7; D possibly corresponds to TRBD1 (5 bases). Between the trimmed V and J ends, which lost 5 bases and 1 base, there was a span of 15 bases. Germline V CDR1 and CDR2: SGHVS, FQNEAQ. The length of the CDR3 is 15 residues. In DNA, the CDR3 is TGTGCCAGCAGCATGGACATTTACAGATCCTACGAGCAGTACTTC. Translation gives CASSMDIYRSYEQYF. Filled out from reference TRBV7-8 and TRBJ2-7, the complete variable domain reads GAGVSQSPRYKVAKRGQDVALRCDPISGHVSLFWYQQALGQGPEFLTYFQNEAQLDKSGLPSDRFFAERPEGSVSTLKIQRTQQEDSAVYLCASSMDIYRSYEQYFGPGTRLTVT.

The chain has TRBV7-8 and TRBJ2-3; TRBD2 is a possible D gene (5 bases). The CDR3 length is 15 residues. CDR1 SGHVS and CDR2 FQNEAQ come from the germline V gene. V shed 0 bases and J shed 3 bases, with 10 bases lying between them. This chain's CDR3 is CASSLAKRWTDTQYF. CDR3 nucleotides: TGTGCCAGCAGCTTAGCAAAGCGGTGGACAGATACGCAGTATTTT.

The chain couples TRBV28 to TRBJ2-1, with 11 bases that match TRBD1. J was trimmed by 7 bases and V by 5 bases; bases with no gene match: 7. CDR3 length: 15 amino acids. Germline V lookup: CDR1 MDHEN, CDR2 SYDVKM. The CDR3 coding sequence is TGTGCCAGCAGTAAAATCGGGACAGGGGGTAATGAGCAGTTCTTC. It yields the protein CASSKIGTGGNEQFF.

A few counts support this clonotype. The chain combines TRBV6-5 with TRBJ2-3; no reliable D call. The V gene lost 2 bases and the J gene lost 0 bases, with 6 bases spanning the gap. Germline CDR1 is MNHEY and CDR2 is SVGAGI. The CDR3 totals 14 residues. The CDR3 reads CASSYSASTDTQYF. The CDR3 DNA reads TGTGCCAGCAGTTACAGTGCTAGCACAGATACGCAGTATTTT.